These T cell receptor beta chains were read from a single sample in a study of blood T cell repertoires in COVID-19. Using immunoSEQ multiplex PCR, the repertoire was profiled, and TCRdb retains in-frame clones only, with some absent. The sample yields 100,000 to 150,000 clones, 88% seen once. Source material: peripheral blood. These receptors were obtained from a man aged 50 to 60 with acute or convalescent COVID-19. Both conserved end residues are part of each CDR3. The order of the fields is V gene, D gene, clone size, J gene, CDR3 length, CDR3 DNA, CDR3 protein. A D gene is named only where the DNA matches it firmly. Where a row states a size, it is once, few, many or the class of an expanded clone; other rows omit it.

>TRBV28|TRBD1|once|TRBJ1-5|15
TGTGCCAGCCGCGTTAGGGGGCTTCTGGATCAGCCCCAGCATTTT
CASRVRGLLDQPQHF
>TRBV9|TRBD1|.|TRBJ1-1|16
TGTGCCAGCAGCGAATCGCGGACAGGGGATAACACTGAAGCTTTCTTT
CASSESRTGDNTEAFF
>TRBV18|.|.|TRBJ1-1|12
TGTGCCAGCTCGGAGAGACAGGCTGAAGCTTTCTTT
CASSERQAEAFF
>TRBV19|.|.|TRBJ1-2|13
TGTGCCAGTAGTACGCTCCGTGTTGCGGGCTACACCTTC
CASSTLRVAGYTF
>TRBV9|.|.|TRBJ1-1|14
TGTGCCAGCAGCCCCCAGGTCGGTCAGTTCGAAGCTTTCTTT
CASSPQVGQFEAFF
>TRBV29-1|TRBD1|few|TRBJ2-3|13
TGCAGCGCTGTCAGGGGGTACGTAGATACGCAGTATTTT
CSAVRGYVDTQYF
>TRBV18|TRBD1|once|TRBJ1-1|19
TGTGCCAGCTCACCGCGCCAAACGGGGACAGGGGGGGCCGGAGCTGAAGCTTTCTTT
CASSPRQTGTGGAGAEAFF
>TRBV2|TRBD1|.|TRBJ2-3|16
TGTGCCAGCAGCGAGATCGGGACAGAAGGCATAGATACGCAGTATTTT
CASSEIGTEGIDTQYF
>TRBV5-1|.|few|TRBJ2-1|14
TGCGCCAGCAGCATAACTAGCAGTTACAATGAGCAGTTCTTC
CASSITSSYNEQFF
>TRBV5-1|.|.|TRBJ2-7|13
TGCGCCAGCAGCTTGAATCCCCCAAACGAGCAGTACTTC
CASSLNPPNEQYF
>TRBV7-9|TRBD1|.|TRBJ1-4|15
TGTGCCAGCAGCGCCCTGACAGGGGTTTTTGAAAAACTGTTTTTT
CASSALTGVFEKLFF
>TRBV12-3/TRBV12-4|.|once|TRBJ1-3|12
TGTGCCAGCAGTCCCTTTGGAAACACCATATATTTT
CASSPFGNTIYF
>TRBV3-1/TRBV3-2|.|.|TRBJ1-6|16
TGTGCCAGCAGCCAAGCTGGACAGTTGAGGAATTCACCCCTCCACTTT
CASSQAGQLRNSPLHF
>TRBV5-1|TRBD2|.|TRBJ2-3|16
TGCGCCAGCAGCCCAGCTAGCGGGAGGGCAGCAGATACGCAGTATTTT
CASSPASGRAADTQYF
>TRBV9|.|.|TRBJ2-2|17
TGTGCCAGCAGCGCAAGCCCCGGGACACTTAACACCGGGGAGCTGTTTTTT
CASSASPGTLNTGELFF
>TRBV5-1|.|.|TRBJ2-5|15
TGCGCCAGCAGTCAAAATCCCGGGACTGAAGAGACCCAGTACTTC
CASSQNPGTEETQYF
>TRBV3-1/TRBV3-2|.|once|TRBJ1-2|15
TGTGCCAGCAGCCAAGGTTTCGAGGTTACCTATGGCTACACCTTC
CASSQGFEVTYGYTF
>TRBV4-2|TRBD1|.|TRBJ2-7|14
TGTGCCAGCAGCCAAGTTAACAGGGGTTACGAGCAGTACTTC
CASSQVNRGYEQYF
>TRBV5-6|TRBD1|once|TRBJ1-1|15
TGTGCCAGCAGCTTGACAGGGGGAGGGAACACTGAAGCTTTCTTT
CASSLTGGGNTEAFF
>TRBV6-5|TRBD1|.|TRBJ2-5|15
TGTGCCAGCAGGTATACAGGGGGCCTTCGAGAGACCCAGTACTTC
CASRYTGGLRETQYF
>TRBV28|.|.|TRBJ1-4|15
TGTGCCAGCAGTTCCTCAAGGACAGTAGCCGAAAAACTGTTTTTT
CASSSSRTVAEKLFF
>TRBV9|TRBD1|.|TRBJ2-5|15
TGTGCCAGCAGCGCCGGGACAGGGTCATGGGAGACCCAGTACTTC
CASSAGTGSWETQYF
>TRBV19|.|.|TRBJ1-3|14
TGTGCCAGTAGTGATGTAGAAACTGGAAACACCATATATTTT
CASSDVETGNTIYF
>TRBV19|.|.|TRBJ2-6|13
TGTGCCACTACGCCCTCTGGGGCCAACGTCCTGACTTTC
CATTPSGANVLTF
>TRBV6-5|.|.|TRBJ2-7|16
TGTGCCAGCAGTTACTCCCCGGGGAGTACGGATTACGAGCAGTACTTC
CASSYSPGSTDYEQYF
>TRBV29-1|TRBD2|.|TRBJ2-3|14
TGCAGCGTTGGGACTAGCGCAGCCGCAGATACGCAGTATTTT
CSVGTSAAADTQYF
>TRBV4-1|TRBD1|.|TRBJ2-7|16
TGCGCCAGCAGCCAAAGGGGGACAGGGCTCGCCGACGAGCAGTACTTC
CASSQRGTGLADEQYF
>TRBV5-1|.|.|TRBJ1-3|15
TGCGCCAGCAGTTATGGCGGATCCTCTGGAAACACCATATATTTT
CASSYGGSSGNTIYF
>TRBV7-9|TRBD1|once|TRBJ1-2|14
TGTGCCAGCAGCTTCCAGGGCGGACAGGATGTCTACACCTTC
CASSFQGGQDVYTF
>TRBV4-2|.|.|TRBJ1-2|16
TGTGCCAGCAGCCAGGCAAACCTGGACTCGGGGTATGGCTACACCTTC
CASSQANLDSGYGYTF
>TRBV13|.|.|TRBJ1-5|17
TGTGCCAGCAGTGTCCGCATCCGAGCCATAAGCAATCAGCCCCAGCATTTT
CASSVRIRAISNQPQHF
>TRBV6-1|.|.|TRBJ1-1|13
TGTGCCAGCAGTGAAGGACAGTCCACTGAAGCTTTCTTT
CASSEGQSTEAFF
>TRBV15|.|.|TRBJ1-6|13
TGTGCCACCAGCAGAGATAGCAATCCACCCCTCCACTTT
CATSRDSNPPLHF
>TRBV5-1|.|.|TRBJ2-7|13
TGCGCCAGCAGCTTCGGAAGAGGCTACGAGCAGTACTTC
CASSFGRGYEQYF
>TRBV7-2|.|once|TRBJ1-3|16
TGTGCCAGCAGCTTTGAAAGCTCATTCTCTGGAAACACCATATATTTT
CASSFESSFSGNTIYF
>TRBV7-9|.|.|TRBJ1-1|12
TGTGCCAGCAGCTATACAGGGCCTGAAGCTTTCTTT
CASSYTGPEAFF
>TRBV5-6|TRBD1|.|TRBJ2-1|16
TGTGCCAGCAGCTTGGCCGGGACAGGACATTACAATGAGCAGTTCTTC
CASSLAGTGHYNEQFF
>TRBV16|.|.|TRBJ1-5|13
TGTGCCAGCAGCCAATCGGGGGGACAGCCCCAGCATTTT
CASSQSGGQPQHF
>TRBV7-6|TRBD1|.|TRBJ1-5|17
TGTGCCAGCAGCTTACGCGAGGAGACAGGGAACGGTCAGCCCCAGCATTTT
CASSLREETGNGQPQHF
>TRBV10-3|.|.|TRBJ1-2|13
TGTGCCATCAGTGATGGCCCCCACTATGGCTACACCTTC
CAISDGPHYGYTF
>TRBV15|TRBD1|.|TRBJ2-3|14
TGTGCCACCAGTGACAGGGTCAGCACAGATACGCAGTATTTT
CATSDRVSTDTQYF
>TRBV18|.|.|TRBJ1-1|13
TGTGCCAGCTCACCACAGAGCGGGTTGGAAGCTTTCTTT
CASSPQSGLEAFF
>TRBV9|TRBD1|.|TRBJ1-6|16
TGTGCCAGCAGCGTAGGGGGGACAGCCTCGTATTCACCCCTCCACTTT
CASSVGGTASYSPLHF
>TRBV5-4|TRBD1|.|TRBJ1-3|16
TGTGCCAGCAGTCGGGACAGTCCTGTCTCTGGAAACACCATATATTTT
CASSRDSPVSGNTIYF
>TRBV5-1|.|.|TRBJ1-4|14
TGCGCCAGCAGACAGGGTTCAACTAATGAAAAACTGTTTTTT
CASRQGSTNEKLFF
>TRBV14|.|.|TRBJ2-3|13
TGTGCCAGCAGCCAAGCTAGCACAGATACGCAGTATTTT
CASSQASTDTQYF
>TRBV5-1|.|once|TRBJ2-1|16
TGCGCCAGCAGCTTCCAAGAGGCCCGCGCCTACAATGAGCAGTTCTTC
CASSFQEARAYNEQFF
>TRBV28|.|.|TRBJ1-4|14
TGTGCCAGCAGTTTCACAACAACTAATGAAAAACTGTTTTTT
CASSFTTTNEKLFF
>TRBV11-3|TRBD2|.|TRBJ2-7|15
TGTGCCAGCAGCTTCTCAGCGGGAGATTATTACGAGCAGTACTTC
CASSFSAGDYYEQYF
>TRBV12-3/TRBV12-4|.|once|TRBJ2-7|13
TGTGCCAGCTCCCGCCCGGGAGCAAGAGAGCAGTACTTC
CASSRPGAREQYF
>TRBV28|.|.|TRBJ2-7|10
TGTGCGGCTTCCTCCTACGAGCAGTACTTC
CAASSYEQYF
>TRBV28|TRBD1|.|TRBJ1-4|14
TGTGCCAGCAGTTTGTACGGGACAGGTGAAAAACTGTTTTTT
CASSLYGTGEKLFF
>TRBV3-1/TRBV3-2|TRBD2|.|TRBJ2-1|18
TGTGCCAGCAGCCATTTGGCTAGCCAGGGAGGGGTGCACAATGAGCAGTTCTTC
CASSHLASQGGVHNEQFF
>TRBV7-3|TRBD2|.|TRBJ2-7|14
TGTGCCAGCAGTGGGGGGACTATACCATACGAGCAGTACTTC
CASSGGTIPYEQYF
>TRBV19|.|.|TRBJ1-5|14
TGTGCCAGTAGTATAGGCGCGTCGGGGCAGCCCCAGCATTTT
CASSIGASGQPQHF
>TRBV6-5|TRBD1|.|TRBJ1-4|12
TGTGCCAGCAGTTACACGGGACAGGGGCTGTTTTTT
CASSYTGQGLFF
>TRBV11-2|TRBD2|.|TRBJ2-1|13
TGTGCCAGCAGCCCCACTAGCGTCACGGAGCAGTTCTTC
CASSPTSVTEQFF